Shown below are 5 T cell receptor beta chains from a single sample sequenced in a study of cytomegalovirus exposure and HLA in healthy donors. The PCR employed 60 Vbeta primers together with 13 Jbeta primers. Data came from immunoSEQ multiplex PCR; TCRdb stores just in-frame clones and leaves some out. This repertoire includes some 180,000 clones. The material sequenced was PBMCs. The receptor set was obtained from a man younger than 45 in good health and CMV-seronegative.

The chain is built from TRBV5-1 and TRBJ2-1; TRBD2 aligns across 8 bases. From germline, CDR1 is SGHRS and CDR2 YFSETQ. V lost 4 bases to trimming and J lost 3 bases; unmatched junction nucleotides: 6. The CDR3 runs 15 residues. CDR3 nucleotides: TGCGCCAGCAGCCCAGCCGGGACTAGCTACAATGAGCAGTTCTTC. Protein product: CASSPAGTSYNEQFF.

CDR3 DNA: TGTGCCAGCAGTACAAGGGAGGGGGAAGCTTTCTTT. Its protein product is CASSTREGEAFF. The chain uses TRBV6-5 and TRBJ1-1, with D possibly TRBD1 on 5 matching bases. Germline V gene lookup returns CDR1 MNHEY and CDR2 SVGAGI. V lost 5 bases to trimming and J lost 8 bases, with 12 bases between them. The CDR3 is 12 amino acids.

This chain joins TRBV12-2 and TRBJ1-2; the table's TRBD1 call for D was not verified on the DNA. TRBV12-2 is shown as a pseudogene. CDR3 length equals 17 residues. CDR3 sequence: CASRLAPAGQEGYGYTF. CDR3 bases: TGTGCAAGTCGCTTAGCACCCGCGGGACAGGAGGGCTATGGCTACACCTTC.

In regard to this clone: Other DNA variants within this sample encode the same CDR3. The rearrangement joins TRBV9 to TRBJ2-3, with D hard to call. Germline CDR1 SGDLS, CDR2 YYNGEE. The CDR3 runs to 13 residues. The V and J ends lost 0 bases and 0 bases respectively, with 2 bases between them. The CDR3 sequence is CASSVVSTDTQYF. The CDR3 nucleotides read TGTGCCAGCAGCGTAGTAAGCACAGATACGCAGTATTTT.

The chain couples TRBV19 to TRBJ1-2; TRBD1 agrees at 7 bases. This CDR3 region has 16 residues. The germline CDR1 and CDR2 sequences are LNHDA and SQIVND (reference sequence). V lost 6 bases, J lost 0 bases, and 10 bases stayed unmatched. For the CDR3, the DNA is TGTGCCAGTAGCCCGGGACAGCTGTTAGCTAACTATGGCTACACCTTC. It codes for CASSPGQLLANYGYTF.